This passage covers 2 T cell receptor beta chains from one sample sequenced in a study of blood T cell repertoires in COVID-19. Repertoires were generated with immunoSEQ multiplex PCR, while TCRdb's copy carries only in-frame clones and drops some. The sample carries approximately 150,000 clones, over 80% recorded once. Material for sequencing was PBMCs or T cells enriched from blood (not recorded which). These receptors were collected from a man between 65 and 80 years old who had been exposed to COVID-19.

To note about this clone: Different DNA sequences within this sample yield the same CDR3. The chain recombines TRBV18 with TRBJ1-1; D is undetermined. V was pared by 2 bases and J by 0 bases, with 7 bases between. Germline V gene data show CDR1 as KGHSH and CDR2 as LQKENI. The length of the CDR3 is 14 residues. The CDR3 DNA reads TGTGCCAGCTCACCAACAGAGATGAACACTGAAGCTTTCTTT. This encodes CASSPTEMNTEAFF. Drawing the rest from reference TRBV18 and TRBJ1-1, the complete variable domain is NAGVMQNPRHLVRRRGQEARLRCSPMKGHSHVYWYRQLPEEGLKFMVYLQKENIIDESGMPKERFSAEFPKEGPSILRIQQVVRGDSAAYFCASSPTEMNTEAFFGQGTRLTVV.

The chain joins TRBV7-9 to TRBJ1-2; D is uncertain. Per germline, CDR1 SEHNR and CDR2 FQNEAQ (reference sequence). V shed 5 bases and J shed 1 base, with 11 bases lying between them. This CDR3 comprises 14 residues. The CDR3 sequence is CASSREYSNYGYTF. For the CDR3, the DNA is TGTGCCAGCAGCCGCGAATACAGTAACTATGGCTACACCTTC.